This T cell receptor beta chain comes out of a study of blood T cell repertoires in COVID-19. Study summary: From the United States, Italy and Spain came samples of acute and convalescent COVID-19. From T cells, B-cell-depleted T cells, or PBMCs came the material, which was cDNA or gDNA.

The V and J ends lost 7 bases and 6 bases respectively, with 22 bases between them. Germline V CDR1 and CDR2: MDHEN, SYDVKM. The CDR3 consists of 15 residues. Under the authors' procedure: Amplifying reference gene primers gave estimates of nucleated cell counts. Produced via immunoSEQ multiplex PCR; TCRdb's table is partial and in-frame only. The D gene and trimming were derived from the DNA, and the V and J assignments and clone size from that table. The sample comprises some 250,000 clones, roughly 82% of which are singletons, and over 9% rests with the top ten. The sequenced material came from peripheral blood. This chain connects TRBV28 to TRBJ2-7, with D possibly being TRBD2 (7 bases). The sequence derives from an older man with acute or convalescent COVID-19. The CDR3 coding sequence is TGTGCCAGCATTTCTGGCGGGGGCCCCGGTGTCGAGCAGTACTTC. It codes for CASISGGGPGVEQYF.